The rows below give T cell receptor beta chains drawn from one sample of a study of T cells after yellow fever vaccination. TCRdb analysed the 5' RACE reads with MiXCR anew, one entry per CDR3 protein. The sample yields some 500,000 distinct CDR3 sequences, about 13% seen once. Sequencing used PBMCs, obtained on the day of the yellow fever booster vaccination. All receptors derive from a man between 25 and 39 years old who received the YFV17D yellow fever vaccine. The CDR3 runs from the conserved cysteine through the conserved F or W. Fields, in order: clone size, V gene, J gene, D gene, CDR3 DNA, CDR3 protein. A D gene is named only where the DNA matches it firmly. Size tells how often a clone was seen (once, few, many) or the class of an expanded clone, and some rows leave it out.

few,TRBV28,TRBJ2-7,-,TGTGCCAGCAGTTTAGCGGACGGGGGCGAGCAGTACTTC,CASSLADGGEQYF
few,TRBV12-3/TRBV12-4,TRBJ2-3,-,TGTGCCAGCACCCCCCGTCGCACAGATACGCAGTATTTT,CASTPRRTDTQYF
few,TRBV25-1,TRBJ2-7,-,TGTGCCAGCAGTGAAGAATACTCCTACGAGCAGTACTTC,CASSEEYSYEQYF
few,TRBV7-9,TRBJ1-2,-,TGTGCCAGCAGCAAGATCGGGGATGGCGGCTACACCTTC,CASSKIGDGGYTF
few,TRBV30,TRBJ2-1,-,TGTGCCTGGGACCGCCAGAAGTACAATGAGCAGTTCTTC,CAWDRQKYNEQFF
-,TRBV20-1,TRBJ2-5,TRBD1,TGCTGTGCTAGAGCCGTGTCTGGACAGGGGCCCGAGACCCAGTACTTC,CCARAVSGQGPETQYF
few,TRBV5-6,TRBJ2-1,-,TGTGCCAGCAGCTCGACACTGTACAATGAGCAGTTCTTC,CASSSTLYNEQFF
once,TRBV7-2,TRBJ2-7,TRBD1,TGTGCCAGCAGCTCCCGACTACAGGGGGCGTCTGGCGAGCAGTACTTC,CASSSRLQGASGEQYF
-,TRBV7-9,TRBJ1-2,TRBD1,TGTGCCAGCAGCTCGTTGACAGGGGTTTATGGCTACACCTTC,CASSSLTGVYGYTF
-,TRBV6-5,TRBJ2-7,TRBD1,TGTGCCAGCGGGACAGGGGGCGACGAGCAGTACTTC,CASGTGGDEQYF
few,TRBV10-3,TRBJ2-3,-,TGTGCCATCAGTGATGAGTTTAGCACAGATACGCAGTATTTT,CAISDEFSTDTQYF
few,TRBV4-2,TRBJ2-7,-,TGTGCCAGCAGCCAAGATAGGGGGATCGACGAGCAGTACTTC,CASSQDRGIDEQYF
many,TRBV12-3/TRBV12-4,TRBJ2-2,TRBD2,TGTGCCAGCAGTTGGACTAGCGGGAACACCGGGGAGCTGTTTTTT,CASSWTSGNTGELFF
few,TRBV7-2,TRBJ2-7,TRBD2,TGTGCCAGCAGCCCAAGCGGGAGTGTCTACGAGCAGTACTTC,CASSPSGSVYEQYF
-,TRBV4-3,TRBJ2-1,TRBD2,TGCGCCAGCAGCCAAGATGCTCTAGCGGGGCCGACCTACAATGAGCAGTTCTTC,CASSQDALAGPTYNEQFF
few,TRBV12-5,TRBJ2-1,TRBD1,TGTGCTAGTGGGCCCGGACAGGGGTTCGGTGAGCAGTTCTTC,CASGPGQGFGEQFF
many,TRBV7-2,TRBJ2-1,-,TGTGCCAGCAGCTTAGGAAGAGGACTCATCTCCTACAATGAGCAGTTCTTC,CASSLGRGLISYNEQFF
-,TRBV6-2/TRBV6-3,TRBJ2-1,TRBD2,TGTGCCAGCAGTTTCCATAGCGGGAGTTTCCACAATGAGCAGTTCTTC,CASSFHSGSFHNEQFF
few,TRBV6-5,TRBJ2-5,-,TGTGCCAGCTCCCCTTTGGTCCGGGGGGCAGAGACCCAGTACTTC,CASSPLVRGAETQYF